The entry below describes one T cell receptor beta chain. The antigen is unknown. PCR was performed a second time for about 7 to 11 cycles using a sample-barcoded 5' primer and a J-beta primer mix. All cDNA molecules were each tagged by a template-switch adaptor with 12 random nucleotides. TCRdb re-derived calls from the 5' RACE reads in MiXCR, one entry per CDR3 protein. The data show nearly 800,000 distinct CDR3 sequences, with roughly 25% seen just once and more than 3% held by the top ten. The sample belongs to a study of blood T cells in healthy people across ages. Findings and caveats of the study: Per million T cells, TCR beta diversity dropped about linearly as age rose.

This same sample was also part of a study on T cells of mothers and their children.

The receptor was isolated from a boy aged 10-17 years in good health. Sequencing input: blood.

The CDR3 DNA is TGCAGTCGGGCAGGGGGCCGGGATGTGCAGTTCTTC. Its translation: CSRAGGRDVQFF. The chain couples TRBV20-1 to TRBJ2-5; 8 bases match TRBD1. The DNA end favors TRBJ2-1, so the J call may be wrong. Germline lookup yields CDR1 DFQATT and CDR2 SNEGSKA (reference sequence). The CDR3 runs 12 residues.